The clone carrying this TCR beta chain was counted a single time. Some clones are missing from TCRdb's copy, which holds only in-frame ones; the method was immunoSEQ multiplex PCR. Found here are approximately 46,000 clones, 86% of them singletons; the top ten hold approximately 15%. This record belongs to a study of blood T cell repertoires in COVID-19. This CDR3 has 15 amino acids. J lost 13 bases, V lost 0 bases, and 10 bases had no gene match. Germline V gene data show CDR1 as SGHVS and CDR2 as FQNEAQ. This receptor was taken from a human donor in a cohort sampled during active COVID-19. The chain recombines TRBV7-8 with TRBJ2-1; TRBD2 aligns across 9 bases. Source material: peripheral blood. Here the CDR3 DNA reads TGTGCCAGCAGCTTAGCGCTAAGGCTAGCGGGATTTCAGTTCTTC. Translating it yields CASSLALRLAGFQFF.